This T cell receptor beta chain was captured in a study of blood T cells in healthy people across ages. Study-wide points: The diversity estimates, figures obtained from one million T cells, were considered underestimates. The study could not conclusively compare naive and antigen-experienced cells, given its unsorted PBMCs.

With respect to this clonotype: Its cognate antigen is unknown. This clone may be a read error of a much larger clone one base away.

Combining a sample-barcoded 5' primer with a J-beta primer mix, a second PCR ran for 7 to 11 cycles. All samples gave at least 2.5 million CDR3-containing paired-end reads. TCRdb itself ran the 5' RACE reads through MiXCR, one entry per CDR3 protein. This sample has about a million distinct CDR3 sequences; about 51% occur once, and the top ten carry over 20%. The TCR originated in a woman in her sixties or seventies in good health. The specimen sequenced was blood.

The CDR3 coding sequence is TGTGCCAGCAGCTTAGGGGCTAGCTCTGGGGCCAACGTCCTGACTTTC. The encoded protein is CASSLGASSGANVLTF. V and J are TRBV7-2 and TRBJ2-6; D gene uncertain. Germline CDR1 and CDR2: SGHTA and FQGNSA. CDR3 length: 16 residues. Trimming took off 1 base at V and 0 bases at J, with 7 bases between the two ends.